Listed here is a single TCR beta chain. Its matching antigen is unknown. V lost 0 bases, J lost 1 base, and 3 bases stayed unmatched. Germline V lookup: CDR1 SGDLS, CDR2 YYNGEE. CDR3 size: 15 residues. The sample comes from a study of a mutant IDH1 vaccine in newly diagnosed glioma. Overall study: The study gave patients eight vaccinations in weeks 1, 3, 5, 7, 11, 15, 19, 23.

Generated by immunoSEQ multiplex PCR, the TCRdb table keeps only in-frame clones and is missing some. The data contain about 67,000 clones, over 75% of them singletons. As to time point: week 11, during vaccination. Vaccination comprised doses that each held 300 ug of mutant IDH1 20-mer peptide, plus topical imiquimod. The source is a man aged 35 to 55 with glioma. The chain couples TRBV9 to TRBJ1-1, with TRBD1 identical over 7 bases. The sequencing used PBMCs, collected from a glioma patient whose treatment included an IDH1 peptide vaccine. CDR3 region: CASSVEGAGNTEAFF. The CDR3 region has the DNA TGTGCCAGCAGCGTAGAGGGGGCCGGGAACACTGAAGCTTTCTTT.